These 18 T cell receptor beta chains came from one sample sequenced in a study of a mutant IDH1 vaccine in newly diagnosed glioma. Their antigens are not known. Time point noted: week 35, safety follow-up. In every dose of vaccine, 300 ug of mutant IDH1 20-mer peptide was given alongside topical imiquimod. Only in-frame clones appear in the TCRdb table, and some are missing; sequencing was by immunoSEQ multiplex PCR. The sample consists of about 72,000 clones, approximately 81% of them appearing once. Material: PBMCs, obtained from a glioma patient whose treatment included an IDH1 peptide vaccine. The receptors originated from a man aged 18-30 years with glioma.

The chain uses TRBV7-9 and TRBJ1-1; D is unresolved. Per the germline V gene, CDR1 is SEHNR and CDR2 is FQNEAQ (reference sequence). This CDR3 has 16 amino acids. The V end lost 7 bases, the J end lost 1 base, and 19 bases lay between the germline ends. The CDR3 is CASTPLVTSSNTEAFF. In DNA form, the CDR3 reads TGTGCCAGCACCCCCCTTGTCACCAGTTCGAACACTGAAGCTTTCTTT.

This chain connects TRBV10-3 to TRBJ1-2; D is perhaps TRBD1 (5 bases). The V end lost 7 bases, the J end lost 6 bases, and 15 bases lay between the germline ends. The CDR3 consists of 13 residues. Germline CDR1 ENHRY, CDR2 SYGVKD. The CDR3 DNA reads TGTGCCATCAACCCCAGGGTAGGTGATGGCTACACCTTC. Encoded protein: CAINPRVGDGYTF.

The V and J genes are TRBV28 and TRBJ2-7; 12 nucleotides match TRBD2. The CDR3 has 13 residues. The germline V gene has CDR1 MDHEN and CDR2 SYDVKM. For the CDR3, the DNA is TGTGCCAGCAGGCCTCTAGCGGGAGGGCCTACGGTTGTC. Protein sequence: CASRPLAGGPTVV.

The V gene is TRBV7-2, the J gene TRBJ2-2; D gene uncertain. This CDR3 is 16 amino acids long. The V end lost 1 base, the J end lost 4 bases, and 13 bases lay between the germline ends. Germline V gives CDR1 SGHTA, CDR2 FQGNSA. CDR3 DNA: TGTGCCAGCAGCTTAGTTGGTGTCCGATCCACCGGGGAGCTGTTTTTT. Translated: CASSLVGVRSTGELFF.

The V call is TRBV9, the J call TRBJ2-1, with TRBD2 matching over 10 bases. Trimming took 4 bases from V and 6 from J; bases not matched to a gene: 4. This CDR3 comprises 14 residues. Germline CDR1 SGDLS, CDR2 YYNGEE. CDR3: CASSPRTSGNEQFF. The CDR3 nucleotides are TGTGCCAGCAGCCCACGGACTAGCGGCAATGAGCAGTTCTTC.

The chain carries TRBV6-5 and TRBJ1-2; weak D call: TRBD1 (5 bases). In germline, CDR1 is MNHEY, CDR2 SVGAGI. This CDR3 has 15 amino acids. V lost 8 bases and J lost 6, with 22 bases in between. The CDR3 sequence is CASGAGFGKRNGYTF. As DNA, the CDR3 is TGTGCCAGCGGGGCAGGGTTTGGGAAAAGGAATGGCTACACCTTC.

This clone was seen a single time. J is TRBJ2-7 and V is TRBV6-5, with 10 bases that match TRBD1. The CDR3 spans 15 residues. Per the germline V gene, CDR1 is MNHEY and CDR2 is SVGAGI. V shed 2 bases and J 2 bases; nucleotides not matched to a gene: 3. The CDR3 is CASSYRGQGAYEQYF. The CDR3 DNA reads TGTGCCAGCAGTTACCGAGGACAGGGGGCCTACGAGCAGTACTTC.

The V and J genes are TRBV7-9 and TRBJ1-3; 7 bases fit TRBD1. Germline V gene sequence: CDR1 SEHNR, CDR2 FQNEAQ (reference sequence). The ends lost 2 bases at V and 0 bases at J; junction bases unmatched: 4. This CDR3 comprises 16 residues. CDR3 amino acids: CASSLQGQSSGNTIYF. CDR3 DNA: TGTGCCAGCAGCTTACAGGGACAGAGCTCTGGAAACACCATATATTTT.

This sequence joins TRBV7-9 and TRBJ2-3, with 10 bases lining up with TRBD1. Per the germline V gene, CDR1 is SEHNR and CDR2 is FQNEAQ (reference sequence). This CDR3 region has 14 residues. V lost 7 bases to trimming and J lost 4 bases; unmatched junction nucleotides: 5. Here the CDR3 DNA reads TGTGCCAGCACGGGGACAGGGGCTCCAGATACGCAGTATTTT. Translation: CASTGTGAPDTQYF.

This clone was counted a single time. V gene TRBV25-1 combines with J gene TRBJ2-3; D gene uncertain. In germline, CDR1 is MGHDK, CDR2 SYGVNS. Trimming took off 0 bases at V and 4 bases at J, with 8 bases between the two ends. The CDR3 extends over 14 amino acids. The CDR3 loop is CASSEYRPPDTQYF. CDR3 nucleotides: TGTGCCAGCAGTGAATATCGCCCACCAGATACGCAGTATTTT.

This chain connects TRBV6-6 to TRBJ2-3; D uncertain. The CDR3 runs 12 residues. CDR1 is MNHNY, CDR2 SVGAGI, per germline (reference sequence). The ends were cut back, 5 bases at V and 0 bases at J, with 3 bases in the middle. The CDR3 sequence is CASSLSTDTQYF. The CDR3 bases are TGTGCCAGCAGTCTTAGCACAGATACGCAGTATTTT.

The rearrangement joins TRBV9 to TRBJ2-7; D gene ambiguous. The length of the CDR3 is 15 residues. Germline-derived CDR1 and CDR2 are SGDLS and YYNGEE. V lost 0 bases and J lost 5, with 15 bases in between. CDR3: CASSVDPIGQDEQYF. The CDR3 DNA follows: TGTGCCAGCAGCGTAGATCCCATCGGTCAAGACGAGCAGTACTTC.

V is TRBV27 and J is TRBJ1-2; 7 bases agree with TRBD1. The CDR3 totals 14 residues. The ends lost 0 bases at V and 5 bases at J; junction bases unmatched: 3. CDR1 and CDR2 (germline): MNHEY, SMNVEV (reference sequence). This CDR3 reads CASSLSGTVYGYTF. The CDR3 DNA is TGTGCCAGCAGTTTATCAGGGACAGTATATGGCTACACCTTC.

For the CDR3, the DNA is TGTGCCAGCAGCGTAGAGCCCAGGTACGGGTATGGCTACACCTTC. It encodes CASSVEPRYGYGYTF. This chain links TRBV9 with TRBJ1-2; D remains unclear. CDR3 size: 15 residues. CDR1 is SGDLS, CDR2 YYNGEE, per germline. V was cut by 0 bases and J by 5 bases, with 14 bases left in between.

In this sample, this clone turned up a few times. The chain joins TRBV4-1 to TRBJ1-5; D ambiguous. V shed 2 bases and J shed 3 bases, with 11 bases lying between them. This CDR3 has 15 amino acids. Germline CDR1 MGHRA, CDR2 YSYEKL. Here the CDR3 reads CASSQQWAANQPQHF. The CDR3 DNA reads TGCGCCAGCAGCCAACAATGGGCGGCCAATCAGCCCCAGCATTTT.

J is TRBJ2-6 and V is TRBV28; D call uncertain. The CDR3 contains 15 residues. The germline V gene has CDR1 MDHEN and CDR2 SYDVKM. The V end was cut by 5 bases, the J end by 0 bases, with 8 bases between. The DNA for the CDR3 is TGTGCCAGCAGTGTCCCGCGCTCTGGGGCCAACGTCCTGACTTTC. Protein product: CASSVPRSGANVLTF.

The rearrangement uses TRBV27 and TRBJ2-1, with TRBD1 matching 7 bases. Looked up from germline, CDR1 is MNHEY and CDR2 is SMNVEV (reference sequence). V gave up 5 bases and J gave up 7 bases; unmatched junction bases: 11. The length of the CDR3 is 15 residues. CDR3 loop: CASSMGQPSKNEQFF. The DNA of the CDR3 is TGTGCCAGCAGTATGGGACAGCCGTCTAAGAATGAGCAGTTCTTC.

This chain uses TRBV15 with TRBJ2-1; 16 positions agree with TRBD2. The J segment lost 0 bases and the V segment lost 1 base, leaving 3 bases of the junction unmatched. The CDR3 covers 19 residues. CDR1 and CDR2 (germline): LNHNV, YYDKDF (reference sequence). The CDR3 DNA follows: TGTGCCACCAGCAGAGGGGGGACTAGCGGGAGGGCCTCCTACAATGAGCAGTTCTTC. Translating gives CATSRGGTSGRASYNEQFF.